This T cell receptor beta chain is drawn from a study of T cells in Graves' hyperthyroidism and ophthalmopathy. About the study: It was at initial diagnosis, before any treatment, that peripheral blood was collected.

The study, taken as a whole, reports: Ophthalmopathy could be told apart from stable hyperthyroidism with a 13 V-J model.

RNA transcripts gave rise to amplified TCR beta CDR3 regions. TCR CDR3 underwent first-round RT-PCR with the HTBI primer set. TCRdb reanalysed the multiplex PCR reads using MiXCR and keeps one entry per CDR3 protein. This table has approximately 430,000 distinct CDR3 sequences, 15% to 18% appearing once. V was clipped by 6 bases and J by 4 bases; unmatched bases: 4. The CDR3 contains 13 residues. This clonotype was observed at least ten times. The antigen remains undetermined. The patients, who ranged from 18 to 65 in age, presented with newly diagnosed hyperthyroidism lasting under 2 months. This clonotype originated in a woman between 18 and 29 years old with Graves' hyperthyroidism. The chain couples TRBV12-3 or TRBV12-4 to TRBJ2-3; 7 bases align to TRBD2. Specimen: blood. CDR3 coding DNA: TGTGCCAGCAGGTTCGGGGGGTCAGATACGCAGTATTTT. Protein sequence: CASRFGGSDTQYF.